Listed below are T cell receptor beta chains from one sample, sequenced in a study of Graves' ophthalmopathy and Graves' hyperthyroidism. TCRdb itself ran the multiplex PCR reads through MiXCR, one entry per CDR3 protein. Of about 180,000 distinct CDR3 sequences in the sample, approximately 38% were seen once. Sample: peripheral blood. These receptors came from a woman aged 40 to 50 with Graves' ophthalmopathy. The CDR3 runs from the conserved cysteine through the conserved F or W. D genes are given only for firm matches. Clone size, where shown, is once, few, many, or a class for clones that have expanded.

>many|TRBV6-2/TRBV6-3|TRBJ2-7|TRBD1
TGTGCCATGGGGACAGGGGTCGACGAGCAGTACTTC
CAMGTGVDEQYF
>many|TRBV5-1|TRBJ2-7|.
TGCGCCAGCAGAATGCTAGTGGGGGAAGAGCAGTACTTC
CASRMLVGEEQYF
>many|TRBV7-9|TRBJ1-1|.
TGTGCCAGCAGTATAGGGTCCACTGAAGCTTTCTTT
CASSIGSTEAFF
>many|TRBV10-3|TRBJ2-4|.
TGTGCCATCAGTGAGGGAGTTGGGGCCTTAGCCAAAAACATTCAGTACTTC
CAISEGVGALAKNIQYF
>.|TRBV12-3/TRBV12-4|TRBJ2-7|TRBD1
TGTGCCAGCGCCCACCGGGACAGGGGGATTTGGGCCTCCTACGAGCAGTACTTC
CASAHRDRGIWASYEQYF
>.|TRBV28|TRBJ2-7|TRBD1
TGTGCCAGCCTCTCCCGGACAGGGTCCTACGAGCAGTACTTC
CASLSRTGSYEQYF
>few|TRBV12-3/TRBV12-4|TRBJ1-1|.
TGTGCCAGCAGCATACAGGGACTGAACACTGAAGCTTTCTTT
CASSIQGLNTEAFF
>many|TRBV20-1|TRBJ2-7|.
TGCAGTGCCCCGTCGTCTAGCAAGTACGAGCAGTACTTC
CSAPSSSKYEQYF
>many|TRBV3-1|TRBJ1-5|.
TGTGCCAGCAGCGGGGGGCACAATCAGCCCCAGCATTTT
CASSGGHNQPQHF
>.|TRBV6-2/TRBV6-3|TRBJ2-2|TRBD1
TGTGCCAGCAGTACGATAACACCCGGGACAGTGAACACCGGGGAGCTGTTTTTT
CASSTITPGTVNTGELFF
>.|TRBV3-1|TRBJ2-5|TRBD1
TGTGCCAGCAGCAGAGGACAGGGCGGCCGGGAGACCCAGTACTTC
CASSRGQGGRETQYF
>.|TRBV12-3/TRBV12-4|TRBJ1-1|.
TGTGCCAGCAGTTTTCTAGACAGAAACACTGAAGCTTTCTTT
CASSFLDRNTEAFF
>.|TRBV2|TRBJ2-5|.
TGTGCCTTAAATAGGGGAGAGACCCAGTACTTC
CALNRGETQYF
>many|TRBV12-3/TRBV12-4|TRBJ1-5|.
TGTGCCAGCAGTTTGGCGGACGGAGATCAGCCCCAGCATTTT
CASSLADGDQPQHF
>many|TRBV24-1|TRBJ1-5|TRBD1
TGTGCCACCGGGCAGGGGGCTGGTCAGCCCCAGCATTTT
CATGQGAGQPQHF
>many|TRBV9|TRBJ2-3|.
TGTGCCAGCAGCGTAGATGGGAGATATACGCAGTATTTT
CASSVDGRYTQYF
>.|TRBV19|TRBJ2-5|.
TGTGCCAGCAGCTTAGAAGCAGGCTCTCAAGAGACCCAGTACTTC
CASSLEAGSQETQYF
>many|TRBV28|TRBJ1-5|.
TGTGCCAGCAGCTTGCGGGCCGGACATAGCAATCAGCCCCAGCATTTT
CASSLRAGHSNQPQHF
>once|TRBV6-1|TRBJ1-1|.
TGTGCCAGCAGCTTCGACAGGAGAGATGAAGCTTTCTTT
CASSFDRRDEAFF
>many|TRBV4-1|TRBJ1-6|.
TGCGCCAGCAGCCAAGAAGGGGAACCGAGCAGTAATTCACCCCTCCACTTT
CASSQEGEPSSNSPLHF
>few|TRBV12-3/TRBV12-4|TRBJ1-2|.
TGTGCCAGCAGTCGGGGGACACTCACTAACTATGGCTACACCTTC
CASSRGTLTNYGYTF